In its sample, the clone carrying this TCR beta chain was seen a few times. Antigen unknown. The sample comes from a study of blood T cells in healthy people across ages. At the level of the study: Per two T cells, about one barcoded beta molecule was captured through template switching.

Study-wide points: Among T cells, TCR beta diversity per million cells dropped roughly linearly as age rose.

The ends were cut back, 0 bases at V and 5 bases at J, with 25 bases in the middle. Germline lookup yields CDR1 MNHEY and CDR2 SVGAGI. The CDR3 is 19 residues long. Then a second PCR, running about 6 to 11 cycles, was carried out with a sample-barcoded 5' primer and a J-beta primer mix. Each TCR beta cDNA got a 12-nucleotide random molecular identifier. TCRdb itself ran the 5' RACE reads through MiXCR, one entry per CDR3 protein. The sample records hundreds of thousands of distinct CDR3 sequences, about 42% being singletons. Sequencing was done on a sample of blood. This chain joins TRBV6-5 and TRBJ2-5; D may match TRBD1 or TRBD2 (6 bases each). The clonotype originates from an elderly man in good health. CDR3 nucleotide sequence: TGTGCCAGCAGTTACTCGGGGGGCAGAAAGACCCTTTTCGACGAGACCCAGTACTTC. It encodes CASSYSGGRKTLFDETQYF.